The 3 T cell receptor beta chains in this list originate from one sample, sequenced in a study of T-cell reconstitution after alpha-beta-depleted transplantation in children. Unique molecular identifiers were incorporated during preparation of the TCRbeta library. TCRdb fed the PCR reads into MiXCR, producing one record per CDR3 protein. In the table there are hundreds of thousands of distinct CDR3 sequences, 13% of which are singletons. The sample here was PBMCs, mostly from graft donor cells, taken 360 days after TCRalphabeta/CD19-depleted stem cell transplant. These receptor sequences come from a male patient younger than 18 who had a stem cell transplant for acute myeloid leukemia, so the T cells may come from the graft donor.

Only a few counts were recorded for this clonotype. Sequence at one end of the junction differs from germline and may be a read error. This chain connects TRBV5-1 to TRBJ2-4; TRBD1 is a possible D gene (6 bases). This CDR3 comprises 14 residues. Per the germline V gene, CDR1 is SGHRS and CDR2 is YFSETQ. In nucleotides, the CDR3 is TGCGCCAGCAGCCGACAGGCCGACGACTGGAAGCAGAACTTC. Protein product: CASSRQADDWKQNF.

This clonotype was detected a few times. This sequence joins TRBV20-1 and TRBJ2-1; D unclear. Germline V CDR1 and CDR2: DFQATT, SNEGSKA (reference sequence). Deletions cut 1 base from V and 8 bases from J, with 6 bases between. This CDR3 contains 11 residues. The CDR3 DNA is TGCAGTGCTAGAGTCGTACATGAGCAGTTCTTC. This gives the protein CSARVVHEQFF.

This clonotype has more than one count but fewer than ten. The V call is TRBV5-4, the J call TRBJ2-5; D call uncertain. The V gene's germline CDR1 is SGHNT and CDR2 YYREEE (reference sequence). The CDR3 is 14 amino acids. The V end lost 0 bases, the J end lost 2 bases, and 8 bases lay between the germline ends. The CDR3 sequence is CASSLGRAQETQYF. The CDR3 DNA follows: TGTGCCAGCAGCTTGGGGCGAGCTCAAGAGACCCAGTACTTC.